This is a list of T cell receptor beta chains from one sample in a study of cytomegalovirus exposure and HLA in healthy donors. Only in-frame clones appear in the TCRdb table, and some are missing; sequencing was by immunoSEQ multiplex PCR. The sample includes approximately 120,000 clones, 77% of them seen just once. Input material: PBMCs. Receptors originate from a woman in her forties in good health and CMV-seropositive. Each CDR3 is given with its conserved first and last residue. The order of the fields is CDR3 length, V gene, clone size, J gene, D gene, CDR3 DNA, CDR3 protein. A D gene is named only where the DNA matches it firmly. Size is omitted from some rows. Given values are once, few, many or a class for expanded clones.

length: 14
V: TRBV28
size: NA
J: TRBJ2-1
D: TRBD2
DNA: TGTGCCAGCAGTTTGGTAGGACTAGCGGGTTTGCAGTTCTTC
CDR3: CASSLVGLAGLQFF

length: 16
V: TRBV11-2
size: NA
J: TRBJ2-7
D: NA
DNA: TGTGCCAGCAGCTTGGACAGTTTGTCTTTCACCTACGAGCAGTACTTC
CDR3: CASSLDSLSFTYEQYF

length: 14
V: TRBV30
size: NA
J: TRBJ2-7
D: TRBD2
DNA: TGTGCCTGGGACATCCTAGCGGGAGAAGGGGAGCAGTACTTC
CDR3: CAWDILAGEGEQYF

length: 15
V: TRBV11-2
size: NA
J: TRBJ2-5
D: NA
DNA: TGTGCCAGCAGCTTTTCACAGCCCGACCAAGAGACCCAGTACTTC
CDR3: CASSFSQPDQETQYF

length: 13
V: TRBV11-2
size: NA
J: TRBJ2-7
D: NA
DNA: TGTGCCAGCAGCCGGGGTACCTTTTACGAGCAGTACTTC
CDR3: CASSRGTFYEQYF

length: 16
V: TRBV12-5
size: NA
J: TRBJ2-3
D: TRBD2
DNA: TGTGCTAGTGCCGCTGGGACTAGCGGGAGCACAGATACGCAGTATTTT
CDR3: CASAAGTSGSTDTQYF

length: 13
V: TRBV5-1
size: NA
J: TRBJ2-1
D: NA
DNA: TGCGCCAGCAGCGCCTCAGGGTACAATGAGCAGTTCTTC
CDR3: CASSASGYNEQFF

length: 15
V: TRBV5-4
size: NA
J: TRBJ1-4
D: TRBD1
DNA: TGTGCCAGCAGCCCCCGACAGGGCGCAGGTGAAAAACTGTTTTTT
CDR3: CASSPRQGAGEKLFF

length: 16
V: TRBV2
size: many
J: TRBJ2-4
D: NA
DNA: TGTGCCAGCAGCCTCACTACCATCGGGGCCAAAAACATTCAGTACTTC
CDR3: CASSLTTIGAKNIQYF

length: 18
V: TRBV5-4
size: NA
J: TRBJ2-6
D: NA
DNA: TGTGCCAGCAGCTACAAACTCCACAGGGTTTCTGGGGCCAACGTCCTGACTTTC
CDR3: CASSYKLHRVSGANVLTF

length: 14
V: TRBV29-1
size: NA
J: TRBJ2-3
D: TRBD2
DNA: TGCAGCGTTGAACTAGCGGGAGAGGAAGATACGCAGTATTTT
CDR3: CSVELAGEEDTQYF

length: 15
V: TRBV5-1
size: NA
J: TRBJ1-4
D: TRBD1
DNA: TGCGCCAGCAGCCAGATAGGGACAGGGGGTGAAAAACTGTTTTTT
CDR3: CASSQIGTGGEKLFF

length: 14
V: TRBV28
size: NA
J: TRBJ2-7
D: NA
DNA: TGTGCCAGCAGACCCGGGGGAGATACCCCCGAGCAGTACTTC
CDR3: CASRPGGDTPEQYF

length: 14
V: TRBV10-3
size: NA
J: TRBJ1-1
D: NA
DNA: TGTGCCATCAGGAATGACACGGCGAACACTGAAGCTTTCTTT
CDR3: CAIRNDTANTEAFF

length: 14
V: TRBV5-1
size: once
J: TRBJ2-7
D: NA
DNA: TGCGCCAGCAGCGAACCAGGCAGACCCTACGAGCAGTACTTC
CDR3: CASSEPGRPYEQYF

length: 15
V: TRBV10-1
size: NA
J: TRBJ2-7
D: TRBD1
DNA: TGCGCCAGCAGTGAGTCGGGTACAGGGGGCCACGAGCAGTACTTC
CDR3: CASSESGTGGHEQYF

length: 15
V: TRBV23-1
size: NA
J: TRBJ2-7
D: TRBD2
DNA: TGCGCCAGCAGTCGACCGGGACTAGGGACCTACGAGCAGTACTTC
CDR3: CASSRPGLGTYEQYF

length: 12
V: TRBV6-5
size: NA
J: TRBJ1-5
D: NA
DNA: TGTGCCACAAAAGCGGACCTTCAGCCCCAGCATTTT
CDR3: CATKADLQPQHF

length: 16
V: TRBV15
size: NA
J: TRBJ1-5
D: TRBD1
DNA: TGTGCCACCAGCAGAGAAGGGACAGGATTCAACCAGCCCCAGCATTTT
CDR3: CATSREGTGFNQPQHF

length: 18
V: TRBV7-2
size: NA
J: TRBJ2-1
D: TRBD2
DNA: TGTGCCAGCAGCTTGCTCCTCGGACTAGCGGGAATCTACAATGAGCAGTTCTTC
CDR3: CASSLLLGLAGIYNEQFF

length: 16
V: TRBV28
size: NA
J: TRBJ1-2
D: TRBD1
DNA: TGTGCCAGCAGTGCTCCCAGACAGGGGGCAAACTATGGCTACACCTTC
CDR3: CASSAPRQGANYGYTF

length: 15
V: TRBV15
size: NA
J: TRBJ2-7
D: TRBD2
DNA: TGTGCCACCAGCAGAGAACTTGCGGGAGTCTACGAGCAGTACTTC
CDR3: CATSRELAGVYEQYF

length: 14
V: TRBV29-1
size: NA
J: TRBJ2-5
D: NA
DNA: TGCAGCGTTGACCCCTGGGGAGGACTAGAGACCCAGTACTTC
CDR3: CSVDPWGGLETQYF

length: 15
V: TRBV2
size: NA
J: TRBJ2-7
D: TRBD2
DNA: TGTGCCAGCAGGGAACTAGCGGGATCCGAATACGAGCAGTACTTC
CDR3: CASRELAGSEYEQYF

length: 12
V: TRBV30
size: NA
J: TRBJ1-2
D: NA
DNA: TGTGCCTGGAGCCGGGAACGCTATGGCTACACCTTC
CDR3: CAWSRERYGYTF

length: 13
V: TRBV30
size: NA
J: TRBJ2-7
D: NA
DNA: TGTGCCTGGAGTAAAGGCAGGTACCACGAGCAGTACTTC
CDR3: CAWSKGRYHEQYF

length: 13
V: TRBV27
size: NA
J: TRBJ1-5
D: TRBD1
DNA: TGTGCCAGCAGGGAAAGGGGGCTTCAGCCCCAGCATTTT
CDR3: CASRERGLQPQHF

length: 17
V: TRBV4-1
size: NA
J: TRBJ1-2
D: NA
DNA: TGCGCCAGCAGCCACGTCATCTTGAGGGGGAGCGGCTATGGCTACACCTTC
CDR3: CASSHVILRGSGYGYTF

length: 14
V: TRBV7-3
size: once
J: TRBJ2-3
D: TRBD2
DNA: TGTGCCAGCAGCTCCGGACTAGCCGGAGATACGCAGTATTTT
CDR3: CASSSGLAGDTQYF

length: 17
V: TRBV6-1
size: few
J: TRBJ1-5
D: NA
DNA: TGTGCCAGCAGTGAGGCCGTCATGGAGTTTAGGTATCAGCCCCAGCATTTT
CDR3: CASSEAVMEFRYQPQHF

length: 15
V: TRBV2
size: NA
J: TRBJ2-3
D: TRBD1
DNA: TGTGCCAGCAGCCCCGGGACAGGGGTAGCAGATACGCAGTATTTT
CDR3: CASSPGTGVADTQYF

length: 15
V: TRBV4-2
size: NA
J: TRBJ1-5
D: TRBD1
DNA: TGTGCCAGCAGCCAGGACAGGGTTAGCTATCAGCCCCAGCATTTT
CDR3: CASSQDRVSYQPQHF

length: 13
V: TRBV19
size: NA
J: TRBJ1-1
D: NA
DNA: TGTGCCAGTAGTATGACCGAGGACACTGAAGCTTTCTTT
CDR3: CASSMTEDTEAFF

length: 13
V: TRBV5-5
size: NA
J: TRBJ1-1
D: NA
DNA: TGTGCCAGCAGCTTGGTGGGGCCCGCTGAAGCTTTCTTT
CDR3: CASSLVGPAEAFF

length: 15
V: TRBV5-1
size: NA
J: TRBJ2-1
D: TRBD2
DNA: TGCGCCAGCAGCCTCGGACTAGCGGGCTCGAATGAGCAGTTCTTC
CDR3: CASSLGLAGSNEQFF

length: 13
V: TRBV2
size: NA
J: TRBJ1-1
D: TRBD1
DNA: TGTGCCAGCCTAGACAGGGGAAACACTGAAGCTTTCTTT
CDR3: CASLDRGNTEAFF

length: 16
V: TRBV30
size: NA
J: TRBJ2-2
D: TRBD2
DNA: TGTGCCCGCCACGATTGGCGCGGGAGCTTCACCGGGGAGCTGTTTTTT
CDR3: CARHDWRGSFTGELFF

length: 15
V: TRBV9
size: NA
J: TRBJ2-1
D: TRBD2
DNA: TGTGCCAGCAGCCCCCGACTACTAGCGGGAGATGAGCAGTTCTTC
CDR3: CASSPRLLAGDEQFF

length: 14
V: TRBV6-1
size: NA
J: TRBJ2-5
D: TRBD2
DNA: TGTGCCAGCACCTCACTAGCGGGAGGAGAGACCCAGTACTTC
CDR3: CASTSLAGGETQYF

length: 14
V: TRBV7-3
size: NA
J: TRBJ2-3
D: NA
DNA: TGTGCCAGCAGCTACAACAGGGACGCAGATACGCAGTATTTT
CDR3: CASSYNRDADTQYF

length: 12
V: TRBV9
size: few
J: TRBJ2-1
D: NA
DNA: TGTGCCAGCAGCGTAGACGGCAATGAGCAGTTCTTC
CDR3: CASSVDGNEQFF

length: 14
V: TRBV5-8
size: NA
J: TRBJ2-7
D: TRBD1
DNA: TGTGCCAGCAGCCCGACAGGGGCTGTCTACGAGCAGTACTTC
CDR3: CASSPTGAVYEQYF

length: 12
V: TRBV4-2
size: medium-sized
J: TRBJ2-7
D: TRBD2
DNA: TGTGCCAGCAGCGGGACTAGCGGGGAGCAGTACTTC
CDR3: CASSGTSGEQYF

length: 16
V: TRBV2
size: NA
J: TRBJ1-5
D: TRBD1
DNA: TGTGCCAGTAAGTCGACAGGGGTTAATAGCAATCAGCCCCAGCATTTT
CDR3: CASKSTGVNSNQPQHF

length: 16
V: TRBV6-6
size: once
J: TRBJ2-1
D: TRBD2
DNA: TGTGCCAGCAGTTACTCTAGCGGGAGACCGCGGAATGAGCAGTTCTTC
CDR3: CASSYSSGRPRNEQFF

length: 14
V: TRBV6-1
size: NA
J: TRBJ2-1
D: TRBD2
DNA: TGTGCCAGCAGAGGAGCGGGAAGAGTAAATGAGCAGTTCTTC
CDR3: CASRGAGRVNEQFF

length: 11
V: TRBV28
size: NA
J: TRBJ1-1
D: NA
DNA: TGTGCCAGCAGTTCCCCGGAGGAAGCTTTCTTT
CDR3: CASSSPEEAFF

length: 19
V: TRBV5-4
size: NA
J: TRBJ2-2
D: TRBD2
DNA: TGTGCCAGCAGCTCCCCCGGGACTAGCGGGATAGGGGGCACCGGGGAGCTGTTTTTT
CDR3: CASSSPGTSGIGGTGELFF

length: 14
V: TRBV28
size: NA
J: TRBJ1-2
D: NA
DNA: TGTGCCAGCAGTTTAGGTGTAGCCTTCTATGGCTACACCTTC
CDR3: CASSLGVAFYGYTF

length: 15
V: TRBV28
size: NA
J: TRBJ2-1
D: TRBD2
DNA: TGTGCCAGCAGTGCGTCCGGGACTAGATACAATGAGCAGTTCTTC
CDR3: CASSASGTRYNEQFF

length: 12
V: TRBV7-8
size: NA
J: TRBJ2-1
D: NA
DNA: TGTGCCAGCAGCTCCCAAATGCGGGAGCAGTTCTTC
CDR3: CASSSQMREQFF

length: 19
V: TRBV4-1
size: NA
J: TRBJ2-7
D: NA
DNA: TGCGCCAGCAGCCAAGATGCCAGGGGCGTTTCAGGGGGGCTTAACGAGCAGTACTTC
CDR3: CASSQDARGVSGGLNEQYF

length: 14
V: TRBV5-1
size: NA
J: TRBJ2-1
D: NA
DNA: TGCGCCAGCAGCTTAACTAGCCCAAACAATGAGCAGTTCTTC
CDR3: CASSLTSPNNEQFF

length: 16
V: TRBV6-1
size: NA
J: TRBJ2-7
D: TRBD1
DNA: TGTGCCAGCAGTGACGTCCCGGGACAGGGTTCCCACGAGCAGTACTTC
CDR3: CASSDVPGQGSHEQYF

length: 15
V: TRBV7-9
size: NA
J: TRBJ1-2
D: TRBD1
DNA: TGTGCCAGCAGCCTCACCGGGACAGAGGACTATGGCTACACCTTC
CDR3: CASSLTGTEDYGYTF

length: 16
V: TRBV5-1
size: NA
J: TRBJ2-3
D: TRBD2
DNA: TGCGCCAGCAGCCTTGGACTAGCGGGAGGGGTAGATACGCAGTATTTT
CDR3: CASSLGLAGGVDTQYF

length: 16
V: TRBV6-1
size: once
J: TRBJ2-5
D: NA
DNA: TGTGCCAGCAGTGAAGCCCCGACATGGGGAGAAGAGACCCAGTACTTC
CDR3: CASSEAPTWGEETQYF

length: 14
V: TRBV5-1
size: NA
J: TRBJ2-3
D: TRBD1
DNA: TGCGCCAGCAGCTTGGGACAGGGAGAGGGTACGCAGTATTTT
CDR3: CASSLGQGEGTQYF

length: 16
V: TRBV5-1
size: NA
J: TRBJ1-4
D: NA
DNA: TGCGCCAGCAGCTTAGGGACAACGTCCCTTAATGAAAAACTGTTTTTT
CDR3: CASSLGTTSLNEKLFF